This TCR beta chain was identified in a study of blood T cell repertoires in COVID-19. Study summary: From the United States, Italy and Spain came samples of acute and convalescent COVID-19. Sources were T cells, B-cell-depleted T cells, or PBMCs; the material itself was cDNA or gDNA.

Data came from immunoSEQ multiplex PCR; TCRdb stores just in-frame clones and leaves some out. This sample carries tens of thousands of clones, 79% of them seen once, and the ten largest clones take about 5.4%. Deletions cut 4 bases from V and 8 bases from J, with 10 bases between. The CDR3 consists of 13 residues. The germline V gene has CDR1 SGHRS and CDR2 YFSETQ. This chain connects TRBV5-1 to TRBJ1-6, with a tentative D call TRBD1 (5 bases). This TCR was recovered from a woman older than 75 with active or convalescent COVID-19. Sequencing was done on a sample of peripheral blood. CDR3 DNA sequence: TGCGCCAGCAGCCAAACCAGGGATTCACCCCTCCACTTT. It specifies CASSQTRDSPLHF. The entire variable domain, with the rest obtained from reference TRBV5-1 and TRBJ1-6, is as follows: KAGVTQTPRYLIKTRGQQVTLSCSPISGHRSVSWYQQTPGQGLQFLFEYFSETQRNKGNFPGRFSGRQFSNSRSEMNVSTLELGDSALYLCASSQTRDSPLHFGNGTRLTVT.